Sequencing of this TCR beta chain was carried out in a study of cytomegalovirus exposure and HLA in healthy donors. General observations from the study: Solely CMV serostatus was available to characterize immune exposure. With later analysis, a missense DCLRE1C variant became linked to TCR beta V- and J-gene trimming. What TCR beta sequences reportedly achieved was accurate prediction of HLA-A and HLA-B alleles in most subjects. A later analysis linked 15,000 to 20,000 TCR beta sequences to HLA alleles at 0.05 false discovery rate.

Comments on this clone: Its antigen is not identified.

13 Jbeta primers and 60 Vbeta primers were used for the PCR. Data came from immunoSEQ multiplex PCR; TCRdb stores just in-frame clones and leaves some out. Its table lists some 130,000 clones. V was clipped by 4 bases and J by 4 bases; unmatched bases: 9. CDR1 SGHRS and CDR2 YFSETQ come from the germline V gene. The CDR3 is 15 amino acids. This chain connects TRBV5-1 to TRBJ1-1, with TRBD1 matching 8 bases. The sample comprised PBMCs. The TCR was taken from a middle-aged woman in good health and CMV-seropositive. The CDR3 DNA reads TGCGCCAGCAGCGCGGTGCTTACAGGGGGCACTGAAGCTTTCTTT. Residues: CASSAVLTGGTEAFF.